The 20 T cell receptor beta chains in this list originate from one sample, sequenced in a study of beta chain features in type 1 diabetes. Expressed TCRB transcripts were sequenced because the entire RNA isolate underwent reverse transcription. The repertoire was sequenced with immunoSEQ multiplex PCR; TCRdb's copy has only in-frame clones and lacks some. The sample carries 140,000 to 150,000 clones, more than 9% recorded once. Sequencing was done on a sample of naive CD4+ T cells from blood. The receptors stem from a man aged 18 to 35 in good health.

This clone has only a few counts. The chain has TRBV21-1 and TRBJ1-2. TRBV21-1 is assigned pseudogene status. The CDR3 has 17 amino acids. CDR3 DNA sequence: TGTGCCAGCAGCAAAGCTTCGCGTACGGTAGATAACTATGGCTACACCTTC. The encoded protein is CASSKASRTVDNYGYTF.

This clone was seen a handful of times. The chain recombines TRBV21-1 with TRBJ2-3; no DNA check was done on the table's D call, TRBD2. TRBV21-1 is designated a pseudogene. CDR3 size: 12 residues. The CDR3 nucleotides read TGTGCCCGACTGAGCTGCACAGATACGCAGTATTTT. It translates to CARLSCTDTQYF.

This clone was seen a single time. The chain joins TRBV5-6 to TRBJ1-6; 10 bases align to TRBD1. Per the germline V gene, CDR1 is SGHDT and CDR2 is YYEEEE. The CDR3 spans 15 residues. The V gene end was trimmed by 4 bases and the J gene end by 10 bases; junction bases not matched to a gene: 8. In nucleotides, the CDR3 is TGTGCCAGCAGCCAGAGGGACAGGGGTGAGTCACCCCTCCACTTT. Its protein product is CASSQRDRGESPLHF.

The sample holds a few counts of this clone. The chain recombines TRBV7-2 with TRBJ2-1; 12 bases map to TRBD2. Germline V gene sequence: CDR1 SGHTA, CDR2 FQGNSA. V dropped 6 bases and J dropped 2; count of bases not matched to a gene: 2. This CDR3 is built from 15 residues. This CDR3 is CASRLAGGTYNEQFF. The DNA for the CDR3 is TGTGCCAGCAGACTAGCGGGGGGCACCTACAATGAGCAGTTCTTC.

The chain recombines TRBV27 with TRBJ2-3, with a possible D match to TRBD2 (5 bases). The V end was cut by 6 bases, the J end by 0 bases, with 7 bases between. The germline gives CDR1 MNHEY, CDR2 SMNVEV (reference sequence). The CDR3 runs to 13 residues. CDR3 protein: CASRRGSTDTQYF. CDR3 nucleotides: TGTGCCAGCAGACGGGGAAGCACAGATACGCAGTATTTT.

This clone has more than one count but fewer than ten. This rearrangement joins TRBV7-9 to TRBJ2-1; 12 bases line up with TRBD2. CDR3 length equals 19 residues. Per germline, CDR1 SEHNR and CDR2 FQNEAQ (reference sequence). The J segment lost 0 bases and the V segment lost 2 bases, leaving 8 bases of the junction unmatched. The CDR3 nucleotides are TGTGCCAGCAGCTTAACGCTCGGACTAGCGGGATCCTCCTACAATGAGCAGTTCTTC. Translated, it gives CASSLTLGLAGSSYNEQFF.

Here the CDR3 reads CASSQTGHETQYF. Here the CDR3 DNA reads TGTGCCAGTAGCCAGACAGGGCACGAGACCCAGTACTTC. The chain carries TRBV19 and TRBJ2-5; TRBD1 agrees at 7 bases. CDR1 and CDR2 from the germline V gene are LNHDA and SQIVND (reference sequence). This CDR3 has 13 amino acids. The V segment lost 6 bases and the J segment 5 bases; nucleotides outside the gene matches: 6.

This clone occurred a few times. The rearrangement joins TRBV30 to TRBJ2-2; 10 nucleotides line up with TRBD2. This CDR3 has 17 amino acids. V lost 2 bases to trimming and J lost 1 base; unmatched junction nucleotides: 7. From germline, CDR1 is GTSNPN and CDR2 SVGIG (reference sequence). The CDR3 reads CAWSFSRTSGNTGELFF. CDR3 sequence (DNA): TGTGCCTGGAGTTTCTCTCGGACTAGCGGGAACACCGGGGAGCTGTTTTTT.

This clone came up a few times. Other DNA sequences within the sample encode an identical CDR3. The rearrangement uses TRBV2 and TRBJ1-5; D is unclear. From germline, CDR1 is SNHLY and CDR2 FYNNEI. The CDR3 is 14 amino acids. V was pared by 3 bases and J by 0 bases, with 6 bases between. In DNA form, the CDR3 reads TGTGCCAGCAGTGATATCTATAGCAATCAGCCCCAGCATTTT. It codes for CASSDIYSNQPQHF.

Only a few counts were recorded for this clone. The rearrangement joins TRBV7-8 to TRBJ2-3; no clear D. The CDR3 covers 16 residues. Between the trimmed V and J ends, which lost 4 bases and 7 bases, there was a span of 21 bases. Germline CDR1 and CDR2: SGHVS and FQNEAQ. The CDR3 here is CASSWSKRDLLHTQYF. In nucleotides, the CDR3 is TGTGCCAGCAGCTGGTCCAAGCGCGACTTGCTTCATACGCAGTATTTT.

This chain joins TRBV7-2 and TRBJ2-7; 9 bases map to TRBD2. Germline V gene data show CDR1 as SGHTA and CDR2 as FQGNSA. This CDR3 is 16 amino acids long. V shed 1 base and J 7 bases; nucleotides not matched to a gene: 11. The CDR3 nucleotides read TGTGCCAGCAGCTTAGGGGACCTAGCGGGGTTAGGAGAGCAGTACTTC. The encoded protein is CASSLGDLAGLGEQYF.

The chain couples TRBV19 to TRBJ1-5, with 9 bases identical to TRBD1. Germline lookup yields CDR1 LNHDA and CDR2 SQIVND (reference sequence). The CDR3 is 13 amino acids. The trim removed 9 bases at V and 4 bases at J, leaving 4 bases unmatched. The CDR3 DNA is TGTGCCAGCGGGGACAGGGATAATCAGCCCCAGCATTTT. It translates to CASGDRDNQPQHF.

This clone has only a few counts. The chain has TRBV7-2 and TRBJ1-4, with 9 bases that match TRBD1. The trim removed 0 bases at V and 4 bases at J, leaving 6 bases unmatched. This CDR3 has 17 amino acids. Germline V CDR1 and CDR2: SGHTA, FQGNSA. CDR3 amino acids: CASSLAPPGQGNEKLFF. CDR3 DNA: TGTGCCAGCAGCTTAGCACCCCCGGGACAGGGTAATGAAAAACTGTTTTTT.

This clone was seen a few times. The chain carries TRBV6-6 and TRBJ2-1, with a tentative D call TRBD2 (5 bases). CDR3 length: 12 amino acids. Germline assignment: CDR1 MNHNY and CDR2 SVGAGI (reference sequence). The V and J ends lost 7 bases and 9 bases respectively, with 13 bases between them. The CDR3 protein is CASTDGVSEQFF. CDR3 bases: TGTGCCAGCACCGACGGGGTGAGTGAGCAGTTCTTC.

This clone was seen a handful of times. CDR3: CASTWRDGTQYF. DNA of the CDR3: TGTGCCAGCACCTGGAGGGACGGGACCCAGTACTTC. The V and J genes are TRBV5-4 and TRBJ2-5, with TRBD2 as a possible D gene (6 bases). V was shortened by 6 bases and J by 7 bases, with 13 bases between the two germline ends. The germline gives CDR1 SGHNT, CDR2 YYREEE (reference sequence). The CDR3 has 12 amino acids.

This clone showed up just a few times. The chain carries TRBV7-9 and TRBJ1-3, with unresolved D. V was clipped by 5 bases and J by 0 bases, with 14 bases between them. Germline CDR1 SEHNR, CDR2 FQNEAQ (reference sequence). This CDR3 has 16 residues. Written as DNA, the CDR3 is TGTGCCAGCAGCCCGGAGGAGGGCAACTCTGGAAACACCATATATTTT. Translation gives CASSPEEGNSGNTIYF.

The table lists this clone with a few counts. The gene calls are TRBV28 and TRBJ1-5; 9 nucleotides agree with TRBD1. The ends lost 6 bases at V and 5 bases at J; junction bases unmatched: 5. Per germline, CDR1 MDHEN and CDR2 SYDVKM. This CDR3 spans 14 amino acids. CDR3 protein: CASSTGGAYQPQHF. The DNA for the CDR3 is TGTGCCAGCAGCACAGGGGGCGCCTATCAGCCCCAGCATTTT.

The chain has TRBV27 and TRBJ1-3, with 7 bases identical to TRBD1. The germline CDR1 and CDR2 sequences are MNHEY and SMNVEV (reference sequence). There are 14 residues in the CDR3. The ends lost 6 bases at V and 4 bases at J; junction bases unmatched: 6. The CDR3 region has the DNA TGTGCCAGCAGCACACAGGGGCTCGGAAACACCATATATTTT. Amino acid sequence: CASSTQGLGNTIYF.

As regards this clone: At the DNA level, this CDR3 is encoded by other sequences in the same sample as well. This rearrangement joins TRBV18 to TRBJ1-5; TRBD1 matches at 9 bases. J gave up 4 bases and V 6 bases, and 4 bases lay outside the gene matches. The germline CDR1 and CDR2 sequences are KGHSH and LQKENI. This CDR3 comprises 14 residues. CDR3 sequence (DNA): TGTGCCAGCTCTCTTGGACAGGGGAATCAGCCCCAGCATTTT. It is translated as CASSLGQGNQPQHF.

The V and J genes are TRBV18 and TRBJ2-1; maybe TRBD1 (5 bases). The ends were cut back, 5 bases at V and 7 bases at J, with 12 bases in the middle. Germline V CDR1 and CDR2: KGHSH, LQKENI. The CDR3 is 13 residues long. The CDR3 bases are TGTGCCAGCTCAGGGGTCCCAGGGAATGAGCAGTTCTTC. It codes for CASSGVPGNEQFF. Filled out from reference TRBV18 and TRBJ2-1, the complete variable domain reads NAGVMQNPRHLVRRRGQEARLRCSPMKGHSHVYWYRQLPEEGLKFMVYLQKENIIDESGMPKERFSAEFPKEGPSILRIQQVVRGDSAAYFCASSGVPGNEQFFGPGTRLTVL.